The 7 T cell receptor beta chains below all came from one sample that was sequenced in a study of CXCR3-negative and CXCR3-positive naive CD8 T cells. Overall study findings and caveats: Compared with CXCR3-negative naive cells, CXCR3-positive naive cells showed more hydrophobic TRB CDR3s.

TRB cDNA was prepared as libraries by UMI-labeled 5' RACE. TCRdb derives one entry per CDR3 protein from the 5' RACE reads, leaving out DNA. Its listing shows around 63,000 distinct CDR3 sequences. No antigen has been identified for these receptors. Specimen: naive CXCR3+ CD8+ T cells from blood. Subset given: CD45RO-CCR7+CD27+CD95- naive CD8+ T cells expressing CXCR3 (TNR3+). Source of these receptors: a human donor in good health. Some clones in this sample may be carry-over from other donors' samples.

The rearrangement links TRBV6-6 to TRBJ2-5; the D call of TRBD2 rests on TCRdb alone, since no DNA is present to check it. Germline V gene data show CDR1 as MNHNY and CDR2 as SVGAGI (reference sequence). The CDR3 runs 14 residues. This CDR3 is CASRDLQRGETQYF.

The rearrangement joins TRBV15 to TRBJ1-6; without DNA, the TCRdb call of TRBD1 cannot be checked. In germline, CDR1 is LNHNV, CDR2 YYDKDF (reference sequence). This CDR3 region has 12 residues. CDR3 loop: CATSQGGSPLHF.

The CDR3 region is CSAPSGGASGLDIQYF. V is TRBV20-1 and J is TRBJ2-4; TCRdb indicates TRBD2, and absent DNA this call remains unverified. The CDR3 consists of 16 residues. CDR1 and CDR2 (germline): DFQATT, SNEGSKA (reference sequence).

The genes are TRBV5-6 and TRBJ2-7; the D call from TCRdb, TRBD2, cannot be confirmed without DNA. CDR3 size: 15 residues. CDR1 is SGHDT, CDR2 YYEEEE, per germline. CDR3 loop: CASSLWGTVSYEQYF.

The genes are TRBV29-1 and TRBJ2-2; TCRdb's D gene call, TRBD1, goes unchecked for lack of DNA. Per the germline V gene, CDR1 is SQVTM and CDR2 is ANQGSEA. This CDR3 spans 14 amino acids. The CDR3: CSASGTGNTGELFF.

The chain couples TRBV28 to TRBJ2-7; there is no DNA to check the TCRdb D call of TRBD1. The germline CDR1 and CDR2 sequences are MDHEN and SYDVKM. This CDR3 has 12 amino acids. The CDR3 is CASSLRGDEQYF.

This chain's CDR3 is CASSSPTGDYEQYF. The chain uses TRBV7-9 and TRBJ2-7; with no DNA, the TCRdb D assignment of TRBD1 cannot be verified. This CDR3 has 14 amino acids. Per the germline V gene, CDR1 is SEHNR and CDR2 is FQNEAQ (reference sequence). Supplemented by reference TRBV7-9 and TRBJ2-7, the full variable domain reads DTGVSQNPRHKITKRGQNVTFRCDPISEHNRLYWYRQTLGQGPEFLTYFQNEAQLEKSRLLSDRFSAERPKGSFSTLEIQRTEQGDSAMYLCASSSPTGDYEQYFGPGTRLTVT.